These 9 T cell receptor beta chains were all obtained from the same sample, sequenced in a study of vaccination and CD4 T cells after COVID-19. The treatment: approximately nine-day PBMC culture with coronavirus spike peptide pools or control peptides (ViraFEST assay). Ahead of the COVID-19 pandemic (2011-2018), the CD4+ T cells of the unexposed donor were collected. Their target antigens are unknown. The assay that was used to sequence DNA from cultured CD4+ T cells was the Oncomine TCR Beta short-read assay. TCRdb reanalysed the PCR reads using MiXCR and keeps one entry per CDR3 protein. In the table there are about 5,600 distinct CDR3 sequences, roughly 44% of which are singletons. Material: CD4+ T cells from blood, cultured in vitro. These receptors were obtained from a human donor in good health.

The V gene is TRBV6-5, the J gene TRBJ2-2; 7 bases are a match to TRBD1. Unmatched junction bases numbered 4, after V lost 2 bases and J lost 4 bases. CDR1 MNHEY and CDR2 SVGAGI come from the germline V gene. The CDR3 contains 15 residues. The chain's CDR3 is CASSYDRVGTGELFF. CDR3 sequence (DNA): TGTGCCAGCAGTTACGACAGGGTGGGCACCGGGGAGCTGTTTTTT.

The chain combines TRBV20-1 with TRBJ1-4; D unclear. This CDR3 region has 15 residues. V gave up 0 bases and J gave up 3 bases, with 11 bases separating them. CDR1 DFQATT and CDR2 SNEGSKA come from the germline V gene (reference sequence). The CDR3 sequence: CSARDTVDANEKLFF. The CDR3 DNA reads as TGCAGTGCTAGAGATACGGTGGACGCTAATGAAAAACTGTTTTTT.

This clonotype is medium-sized in the sample. This chain joins TRBV7-9 and TRBJ1-4; D is unresolved. Germline lookup yields CDR1 SEHNR and CDR2 FQNEAQ (reference sequence). This CDR3 is built from 17 residues. Between the trimmed V and J ends, which lost 2 bases and 0 bases, there was a span of 13 bases. This CDR3 reads CASSLSRQATTNEKLFF. The CDR3, as DNA: TGTGCCAGCAGCTTATCTAGGCAGGCCACAACTAATGAAAAACTGTTTTTT. Full variable domain (remainder filled in from reference TRBV7-9 and TRBJ1-4): DTGVSQNPRHKITKRGQNVTFRCDPISEHNRLYWYRQTLGQGPEFLTYFQNEAQLEKSRLLSDRFSAERPKGSFSTLEIQRTEQGDSAMYLCASSLSRQATTNEKLFFGSGTQLSVL.

V usage is TRBV11-2 and J usage is TRBJ1-2; D is unclear. The CDR3 runs 14 residues. In germline, CDR1 is SGHAT, CDR2 FQNNGV. V dropped 0 bases and J dropped 0 bases, with 5 bases sitting between them. CDR3: CASSLDAANYGYTF. As DNA, the CDR3 is TGTGCCAGCAGCTTAGATGCTGCTAACTATGGCTACACCTTC. Together with reference TRBV11-2 and TRBJ1-2, the CDR3 gives the full variable domain: EAGVAQSPRYKIIEKRQSVAFWCNPISGHATLYWYQQILGQGPKLLIQFQNNGVVDDSQLPKDRFSAERLKGVDSTLKIQPAKLEDSAVYLCASSLDAANYGYTFGSGTRLTVV.

V usage is TRBV28 and J usage is TRBJ1-2, with 7 bases matching TRBD1. CDR3 length: 14 residues. V lost 6 bases and J lost 3; bases outside the gene matches: 7. Per germline, CDR1 MDHEN and CDR2 SYDVKM. CDR3 sequence reads: CASRSTGTHYGYTF. The CDR3 region has the DNA TGTGCCAGCAGATCGACAGGGACGCACTATGGCTACACCTTC.

This clonotype was picked up a small number of times. The chain employs TRBV27 and TRBJ1-6; D unresolved. Deletions cut 5 bases from V and 13 bases from J, with 12 bases between. The CDR3 has 12 residues. CDR1 is MNHEY and CDR2 is SMNVEV in the germline V gene (reference sequence). The CDR3 DNA is TGTGCCAGCAGTATCGGGGTGGGGCCCCTCCACTTT. Protein sequence: CASSIGVGPLHF.

The table lists this clonotype with a few counts. This chain joins TRBV6-1 and TRBJ1-6; tentatively, D is TRBD1 (5 bases). The CDR3 has 13 amino acids. The V gene's germline CDR1 is MNHNS and CDR2 SASEGT. Trimming removed 3 bases at V and 7 bases at J, with 7 bases between. The CDR3 region is CASSDRENSPLHF. CDR3 nucleotides: TGTGCCAGCAGTGACAGGGAAAATTCACCCCTCCACTTT.

The rearrangement links TRBV7-9 to TRBJ1-1, with D uncertain. The ends were cut back, 4 bases at V and 5 bases at J, with 17 bases in the middle. The germline V gene encodes CDR1 SEHNR and CDR2 FQNEAQ (reference sequence). The CDR3 is made up of 15 amino acids. Here the CDR3 reads CASSSVIGRETEAFF. For the CDR3, the DNA is TGTGCCAGCAGCTCCGTGATAGGCAGAGAAACTGAAGCTTTCTTT.

This clonotype showed up just a few times. V is TRBV6-1 and J is TRBJ2-2; TRBD1 aligns across 7 bases. This CDR3 has 15 residues. CDR1 and CDR2 (germline): MNHNS, SASEGT. The ends lost 8 bases at V and 5 bases at J; junction bases unmatched: 11. DNA for the CDR3: TGTGCCAGCTCCGACAGGGTCGAACAGACCGGGGAGCTGTTTTTT. Its protein is CASSDRVEQTGELFF.